Described below is a single TCR beta chain sequence and its context. Its target is unknown. The sample has other DNA sequences that encode this CDR3 too. These data belong to a study of cytomegalovirus exposure and HLA in healthy donors. Across the study: The study placed about 81% of its 350 to 400 genotyped donors in the Caucasian-associated ancestry cluster.

Overall study findings and caveats: Researchers catalogued 164 TCR beta chains as cytomegalovirus-associated.

Researchers ran the PCR with 60 Vbeta and 13 Jbeta primers. Repertoires were generated with immunoSEQ multiplex PCR, while TCRdb's copy carries only in-frame clones and drops some. This table has some 150,000 clones, roughly four fifths appearing once. Germline CDR1 is SGDLS and CDR2 is YYNGEE. Between the trimmed V and J ends, which lost 0 bases and 0 bases, there was a span of 7 bases. The CDR3 contains 14 residues. The rearrangement links TRBV9 to TRBJ2-7; weak D call: TRBD2 (5 bases). This TCR was sampled from a man in his late teens or twenties in good health and CMV-seropositive. The material sequenced was PBMCs. This chain's CDR3 is CASSVVGSSYEQYF. The CDR3 DNA reads as TGTGCCAGCAGCGTAGTTGGGAGCTCCTACGAGCAGTACTTC.